The sequence of this TCR beta chain was determined in a study of control samples from healthy donors and cancer patients (dated by TCRdb to about 2020). CDR1 and CDR2, looked up from the germline V gene, are SGHRS and YFSETQ. The junction shows trimming of 0 bases on V and 5 bases on J, plus 7 bases between the germline ends. The CDR3, cysteine through phenylalanine, is 13 amino acids long. Just CDR3 DNA is preserved here, 39 bases in frame from base 1. Libraries were constructed by the immunoSEQ multiplex PCR assay. The source is immuneACCESS, and TCRdb retained only in-frame sequences with V and J called. Part of the clones is not carried over; for the studies checked, unresolved V genes explain less than half of this, and the remainder is unexplained. This sample comprises about 160,000 clones, just over 95% of them detected only once. The ten biggest clones cover approximately 0.97% of the sample.

With regard to this clone: The target of this receptor is not known. No base quality information exists; no much larger clone differs at one position.

The rearranged chain carries TRBV5-1 and TRBJ2-3; the D gene is perhaps TRBD1, from 5 matching bases. The specimen sequenced was blood. This TCR was sampled from a woman between 25 and 40 years old in good health. The CDR3 in this case is CASSLGGVDTQYF. The DNA sequence reads TGCGCCAGCAGCTTGGGGGGCGTAGATACGCAGTATTTT.